These 30 T cell receptor beta chains were all obtained from the same sample, sequenced in a study of CD8 T cells in Susac syndrome. RNA in amounts of roughly 0.5 to 1 ug was reverse transcribed with random hexamers. TCRdb re-called the immunoSEQ multiplex PCR reads with MiXCR, one entry per CDR3 protein. The profile shows fewer than 250,000 distinct CDR3 sequences, approximately 94% of them singletons. The sequencing input was CD4+ T cells from PBMCs. These receptors were obtained from a human donor in good health.

The genes are TRBV28 and TRBJ1-1; 7 bases are a match to TRBD1. Germline CDR1 MDHEN, CDR2 SYDVKM. V lost 7 bases to trimming and J lost 0 bases; unmatched junction nucleotides: 11. This CDR3 comprises 16 residues. DNA of the CDR3: TGTGCCAGCAAACCAGGGGGGGGCAGGGTGAACACTGAAGCTTTCTTT. It encodes CASKPGGGRVNTEAFF.

J is TRBJ2-6 and V is TRBV19; the match to TRBD2 covers 9 bases. V was clipped by 8 bases and J by 0 bases; unmatched bases: 11. CDR3 length equals 18 residues. Germline lookup yields CDR1 LNHDA and CDR2 SQIVND (reference sequence). CDR3 in amino acids: CASRGLAGSHSGANVLTF. In nucleotides, the CDR3 is TGTGCCAGTCGGGGGCTAGCGGGGTCACACTCTGGGGCCAACGTCCTGACTTTC.

This sequence joins TRBV18 and TRBJ2-3; 11 nucleotides line up with TRBD1. In germline, CDR1 is KGHSH, CDR2 LQKENI. J was trimmed by 2 bases and V by 2 bases; bases with no gene match: 3. This CDR3 spans 16 amino acids. The DNA for the CDR3 is TGTGCCAGCTCACCATGGACAGGGGGCTACACAGATACGCAGTATTTT. Its translation: CASSPWTGGYTDTQYF.

This clonotype showed up just once. The gene calls are TRBV2 and TRBJ1-4; D gene uncertain. The germline V gene has CDR1 SNHLY and CDR2 FYNNEI. There are 14 residues in the CDR3. V was pared by 6 bases and J by 0 bases, with 8 bases between. The CDR3 loop is CASRVVATNEKLFF. Written as DNA, the CDR3 is TGTGCCAGCAGGGTAGTTGCAACTAATGAAAAACTGTTTTTT.

The rearrangement joins TRBV10-3 to TRBJ2-3; D gene unclear. The CDR3 sequence is 15 residues long. V lost 0 bases, J lost 0 bases, and 7 bases lay in between. Germline V gives CDR1 ENHRY, CDR2 SYGVKD. The CDR3 region has the DNA TGTGCCATCAGTGAGTCCATTGGTAGCACAGATACGCAGTATTTT. It translates to CAISESIGSTDTQYF.

This clonotype occurred once. The rearrangement links TRBV4-2 to TRBJ2-3, with TRBD2 matching over 7 bases. V lost 4 bases, J lost 4 bases, and 14 bases stayed unmatched. CDR3 length: 17 amino acids. CDR1 and CDR2 from the germline V gene are LGHNA and YNFKEQ. The CDR3 DNA follows: TGTGCCAGCAGCCCACGGTCGGGCGGGGGTATGGCAGATACGCAGTATTTT. Its protein is CASSPRSGGGMADTQYF.

The chain couples TRBV6-2 or TRBV6-3 to TRBJ1-1; perhaps TRBD1 as D (5 bases). This CDR3 region has 16 residues. V was shortened by 6 bases and J by 1 base, with 18 bases between the two germline ends. Germline V gene sequence: CDR1 MNHEY, CDR2 SVGEGT. The CDR3 loop is CASRPRGIHRNTEAFF. The CDR3 nucleotides are TGTGCCAGCAGGCCGCGGGGCATCCATCGGAACACTGAAGCTTTCTTT.

The V gene is TRBV9, the J gene TRBJ2-1, with D possibly being TRBD1 or TRBD2 (5 bases each). Trimming stripped 4 bases from V and 8 bases from J, with 16 bases between. Germline V CDR1 and CDR2: SGDLS, YYNGEE. The CDR3 totals 14 residues. The CDR3 sequence is CASSIATAWDEQFF. In DNA form, the CDR3 reads TGTGCCAGCAGCATAGCGACAGCCTGGGATGAGCAGTTCTTC. The whole variable domain, remainder taken from reference TRBV9 and TRBJ2-1, is DSGVTQTPKHLITATGQRVTLRCSPRSGDLSVYWYQQSLDQGLQFLIQYYNGEERAKGNILERFSAQQFPDLHSELNLSSLELGDSALYFCASSIATAWDEQFFGPGTRLTVL.

The genes are TRBV5-1 and TRBJ2-7, with D perhaps being TRBD1 or TRBD2 (5 bases each). Germline V CDR1 and CDR2: SGHRS, YFSETQ. This CDR3 is built from 14 residues. Trimming removed 0 bases from V and 5 bases from J, with 12 bases in between. The CDR3 sequence is CASSLGGAVHEQYV. CDR3 coding DNA: TGCGCCAGCAGCTTGGGAGGGGCCGTGCACGAGCAGTACGTC.

The chain recombines TRBV5-1 with TRBJ1-1; D is unresolved. Deletions cut 4 bases from V and 5 bases from J, with 15 bases between. This CDR3 region has 14 residues. Germline V gene sequence: CDR1 SGHRS, CDR2 YFSETQ. CDR3 in DNA: TGCGCCAGCAGCCCAGGCGGGCGAAAAACTGAAGCTTTCTTT. Its protein is CASSPGGRKTEAFF. The variable domain in full, completed from reference TRBV5-1 and TRBJ1-1, reads KAGVTQTPRYLIKTRGQQVTLSCSPISGHRSVSWYQQTPGQGLQFLFEYFSETQRNKGNFPGRFSGRQFSNSRSEMNVSTLELGDSALYLCASSPGGRKTEAFFGQGTRLTVV.

The rearrangement joins TRBV9 to TRBJ2-2, with unresolved D. CDR1 and CDR2 (germline): SGDLS, YYNGEE. The V gene lost 5 bases and the J gene lost 1 base, with 6 bases spanning the gap. There are 13 residues in the CDR3. CDR3 DNA sequence: TGTGCCAGCAGGAGGTTGAACACCGGGGAGCTGTTTTTT. Translating it yields CASRRLNTGELFF. Full variable domain (rest looked up from reference TRBV9 and TRBJ2-2): DSGVTQTPKHLITATGQRVTLRCSPRSGDLSVYWYQQSLDQGLQFLIQYYNGEERAKGNILERFSAQQFPDLHSELNLSSLELGDSALYFCASRRLNTGELFFGEGSRLTVL.

J is TRBJ1-3 and V is TRBV28; D gene ambiguous. From germline, CDR1 is MDHEN and CDR2 SYDVKM. The CDR3 consists of 12 residues. Trimming cost V 0 bases and J 4 bases, with 1 base left between them. The DNA of the CDR3 is TGTGCCAGCAGTTTATGGGGAAACACCATATATTTT. Translating gives CASSLWGNTIYF.

V usage is TRBV12-3 or TRBV12-4 and J usage is TRBJ2-1, with 10 bases lining up with TRBD2. The CDR3 runs to 14 residues. V shed 8 bases, J shed 9 bases, and the junction held 10 bases outside the gene matches. The CDR3 nucleotides read TGTGCCAGCCAATCGAGCGGGGGGGCCGGTGAGCAGTTCTTC. This translates into CASQSSGGAGEQFF.

This chain links TRBV29-1 with TRBJ1-1, with 7 positions matching TRBD1. V dropped 3 bases and J dropped 4; count of bases not matched to a gene: 8. The length of the CDR3 is 14 residues. Germline V gene sequence: CDR1 SQVTM, CDR2 ANQGSEA. The CDR3 DNA is TGCAGCGTTGACGCTTCGGGACAGCTCACTGAAGCTTTCTTT. Amino acid sequence: CSVDASGQLTEAFF.

The chain couples TRBV3-1 to TRBJ1-1; D is unresolved. The CDR3 consists of 12 residues. CDR1 LGHDT and CDR2 YNNKEL come from the germline V gene (reference sequence). Trimming left V 0 bases short and J 10 bases short, with 9 bases between. The CDR3 region is CASSQESLGAFF. The CDR3 DNA reads as TGTGCCAGCAGCCAAGAGAGTCTGGGAGCTTTCTTT. Using reference TRBV3-1 and TRBJ1-1 for the parts outside the CDR3, the full variable domain is DTAVSQTPKYLVTQMGNDKSIKCEQNLGHDTMYWYKQDSKKFLKIMFSYNNKELIINETVPNRFSPKSPDKAHLNLHINSLELGDSAVYFCASSQESLGAFFGQGTRLTVV.

This chain joins TRBV6-2 or TRBV6-3 and TRBJ2-6; D possibly corresponds to TRBD1 (5 bases). This CDR3 has 15 residues. V lost 7 bases and J lost 0, with 10 bases in between. The germline gives CDR1 MNHEY, CDR2 SVGEGT. The CDR3 nucleotides are TGTGCCAGCATCAAAGGGGCCTCTGGGGCCAACGTCCTGACTTTC. Its translation: CASIKGASGANVLTF.

The chain links TRBV20-1 to TRBJ1-1; D may be TRBD1 (5 bases). The CDR3 has 13 amino acids. Trimming removed 1 base from V and 4 bases from J, with 10 bases in between. The germline gives CDR1 DFQATT, CDR2 SNEGSKA (reference sequence). CDR3 in amino acids: CSARGPGGTEAFF. CDR3 in DNA: TGCAGTGCTAGAGGGCCCGGGGGCACTGAAGCTTTCTTT.

The V call is TRBV5-1, the J call TRBJ1-1; possibly TRBD1 for D (5 bases). Germline values: CDR1 SGHRS, CDR2 YFSETQ. The ends were cut back, 4 bases at V and 0 bases at J, with 13 bases in the middle. The CDR3 sequence is 15 residues long. The CDR3 is CASSGGGGLNTEAFF. The CDR3 DNA is TGCGCCAGCAGCGGGGGGGGAGGGTTGAACACTGAAGCTTTCTTT.

The CDR3 coding sequence is TGCAGCGTTGACAGGTTTAGCACAGATACGCAGTATTTT. Protein product: CSVDRFSTDTQYF. The chain couples TRBV29-1 to TRBJ2-3; D uncertain. Germline V lookup: CDR1 SQVTM, CDR2 ANQGSEA. CDR3 size: 13 residues. Trimming took 3 bases from V and 0 from J, leaving 7 bases between them.

The chain is built from TRBV5-1 and TRBJ2-5; unclear D gene. V gave up 0 bases and J gave up 3 bases, with 15 bases separating them. The CDR3 length is 16 residues. Germline V gives CDR1 SGHRS, CDR2 YFSETQ. CDR3 residues: CASSLGFGLGEETQYF. The DNA of the CDR3 is TGCGCCAGCAGCTTGGGATTCGGGCTGGGCGAAGAGACCCAGTACTTC.

The genes are TRBV7-9 and TRBJ1-5; TRBD1 might be the D (6 bases). The CDR3 has 15 residues. Germline V lookup: CDR1 SEHNR, CDR2 FQNEAQ (reference sequence). The V end lost 5 bases, the J end lost 0 bases, and 11 bases lay between the germline ends. The CDR3 DNA sequence: TGTGCCAGCAGCACCGGACAGATTAGCAATCAGCCCCAGCATTTT. Amino acids: CASSTGQISNQPQHF.

This chain links TRBV20-1 with TRBJ2-7; D is unclear. V dropped 0 bases and J dropped 2 bases, with 11 bases sitting between them. The CDR3 covers 14 residues. Germline V gene sequence: CDR1 DFQATT, CDR2 SNEGSKA (reference sequence). The CDR3 DNA follows: TGCAGTGCTAGAGATCTAAGCGCCGCCTACGAGCAGTACTTC. Translation gives CSARDLSAAYEQYF.

V is TRBV28 and J is TRBJ2-1, with D perhaps given as TRBD1 or TRBD2 (5 bases each). CDR3 length: 14 residues. V shed 8 bases and J shed 5 bases, with 16 bases lying between them. Germline V CDR1 and CDR2: MDHEN, SYDVKM. CDR3 coding DNA: TGTGCCAGCGGAGGAAACGTCAGGGACAATGAGCAGTTCTTC. It specifies CASGGNVRDNEQFF.

This rearrangement joins TRBV20-1 to TRBJ2-1, with TRBD2 matching 8 bases. CDR1 DFQATT and CDR2 SNEGSKA come from the germline V gene (reference sequence). The CDR3 spans 19 residues. Germline trimming cut 3 bases from V and 0 bases from J; bases unmatched to any gene: 16. The CDR3 sequence is CSASRRGGMDGSSYNEQFF. The CDR3 region has the DNA TGCAGTGCTAGCCGACGGGGGGGCATGGACGGGAGCTCCTACAATGAGCAGTTCTTC.

This clonotype has a single count. The genes are TRBV20-1 and TRBJ2-7; TRBD2 aligns across 8 bases. Germline V gene lookup returns CDR1 DFQATT and CDR2 SNEGSKA (reference sequence). CDR3 length equals 12 residues. J was trimmed by 2 bases and V by 3 bases; bases with no gene match: 0. The DNA of the CDR3 is TGCAGTGCTAGCGGGGGGGCCTACGAGCAGTACTTC. Its protein is CSASGGAYEQYF.

This chain's CDR3 is CASRPSGQETQYF. The CDR3 bases are TGTGCCAGCAGACCCAGCGGGCAAGAGACCCAGTACTTC. The chain has TRBV9 and TRBJ2-5; D might be TRBD2 (6 bases). Germline V CDR1 and CDR2: SGDLS, YYNGEE. The length of the CDR3 is 13 residues. Trimming removed 5 bases from V and 2 bases from J, with 10 bases in between.

This clonotype came up once. The chain links TRBV20-1 to TRBJ1-6; D unclear. The germline V gene has CDR1 DFQATT and CDR2 SNEGSKA (reference sequence). Trimming cost V 6 bases and J 4 bases, with 10 bases left between them. The CDR3 loop spans 13 amino acids. CDR3 DNA: TGCAGTGCCAACTCAGGATATAATTCACCCCTCCACTTT. This sequence encodes CSANSGYNSPLHF.

V and J are TRBV2 and TRBJ1-4; D gene ambiguous. The V end was cut by 2 bases, the J end by 4 bases, with 8 bases between. The CDR3 runs 14 residues. Germline V gene lookup returns CDR1 SNHLY and CDR2 FYNNEI. CDR3 region: CASSEQENNEKLFF. The CDR3 nucleotides are TGTGCCAGCAGTGAACAGGAAAATAATGAAAAACTGTTTTTT.

The chain carries TRBV2 and TRBJ2-2, with D tentatively TRBD1 (5 bases). Trimming left V 7 bases short and J 6 bases short, with 18 bases between. The germline V gene encodes CDR1 SNHLY and CDR2 FYNNEI. The CDR3 has 15 amino acids. The DNA of the CDR3 is TGTGCCAGCATCTATAACGCAGGGTCTGCCGGGGAGCTGTTTTTT. It specifies CASIYNAGSAGELFF.

V usage is TRBV6-6 and J usage is TRBJ1-1; D is perhaps TRBD1 (6 bases). With 5 bases removed from V and 1 base from J, the gap between germline ends came to 11 bases. Looked up from germline, CDR1 is MNHNY and CDR2 is SVGAGI (reference sequence). This CDR3 has 14 residues. CDR3 in DNA: TGTGCCAGCAGTCATAGGGGGGGGAACACTGAAGCTTTCTTT. Translated, it gives CASSHRGGNTEAFF.